These 16 T cell receptor beta chains share one sample of origin, sequenced in a study of blood T cell repertoires in COVID-19. Sequencing used immunoSEQ multiplex PCR; TCRdb keeps in-frame clones, though not all of them. This table has about 250,000 clones, 80% to 90% appearing once. Sequenced input: PBMCs or T cells enriched from blood (not recorded which). These receptors all come from a woman under 30 who had recovered from COVID-19.

This clone was detected once. V gene TRBV5-1 combines with J gene TRBJ2-1, with 9 nucleotides matching TRBD1. Germline V CDR1 and CDR2: SGHRS, YFSETQ. The trim removed 7 bases at V and 3 bases at J, leaving 5 bases unmatched. CDR3 length equals 14 residues. The chain's CDR3 is CASGGTGSYNEQFF. DNA for the CDR3: TGCGCCAGCGGAGGGACAGGGAGCTACAATGAGCAGTTCTTC.

The genes are TRBV28 and TRBJ1-1, with unresolved D. With 6 bases removed from V and 3 bases from J, the gap between germline ends came to 14 bases. This CDR3 has 14 residues. Per germline, CDR1 MDHEN and CDR2 SYDVKM. CDR3 sequence: CASREGPADTEAFF. As DNA, the CDR3 is TGTGCCAGCAGGGAGGGCCCAGCGGACACTGAAGCTTTCTTT. The full variable domain, rest sourced from reference TRBV28 and TRBJ1-1, is DVKVTQSSRYLVKRTGEKVFLECVQDMDHENMFWYRQDPGLGLRLIYFSYDVKMKEKGDIPEGYSVSREKKERFSLILESASTNQTSMYLCASREGPADTEAFFGQGTRLTVV.

This chain connects TRBV6-1 to TRBJ1-2; 10 nucleotides match TRBD1. The length of the CDR3 is 14 residues. V was clipped by 3 bases and J by 5 bases; unmatched bases: 3. CDR1 is MNHNS, CDR2 SASEGT, per germline. Written as DNA, the CDR3 is TGTGCCAGCAGTGACGGACAGGGGGTTTATGGCTACACCTTC. Amino acid sequence: CASSDGQGVYGYTF.

The CDR3: CASSSPGGGNEQYF. In nucleotides, the CDR3 is TGTGCCAGCAGCAGCCCCGGGGGAGGGAACGAGCAGTACTTC. J is TRBJ2-7 and V is TRBV7-9; 7 nucleotides line up with TRBD2. This CDR3 spans 14 amino acids. The junction had 9 bases not matched to a gene; V was cut back by 5 bases and J by 5 bases. Per germline, CDR1 SEHNR and CDR2 FQNEAQ (reference sequence).

The chain couples TRBV18 to TRBJ1-2; the D gene is possibly TRBD1 (6 bases). Germline V gives CDR1 KGHSH, CDR2 LQKENI. Trimming removed 2 bases from V and 2 bases from J, with 12 bases in between. The CDR3 spans 15 residues. CDR3: CASSPGQGRNYGYTF. The CDR3 DNA reads TGTGCCAGCTCACCAGGCCAGGGGCGGAACTATGGCTACACCTTC.

The V gene is TRBV4-1, the J gene TRBJ2-1; possibly TRBD2 for D (5 bases). From germline, CDR1 is MGHRA and CDR2 YSYEKL. V was trimmed by 0 bases and J by 5 bases, leaving 14 bases between them. The CDR3 runs to 16 residues. The CDR3 here is CASSQDGVTGNNEQFF. In DNA form, the CDR3 reads TGCGCCAGCAGCCAAGATGGGGTAACGGGAAACAATGAGCAGTTCTTC.

The V call is TRBV15, the J call TRBJ2-1; D gene ambiguous. Looked up from germline, CDR1 is LNHNV and CDR2 is YYDKDF (reference sequence). The CDR3 contains 14 residues. The V end lost 6 bases, the J end lost 5 bases, and 14 bases lay between the germline ends. This CDR3 is CATSVSLFNNEQFF. The CDR3 region has the DNA TGTGCCACCAGTGTTTCCCTCTTTAACAATGAGCAGTTCTTC.

J is TRBJ1-6 and V is TRBV5-1; 8 positions match TRBD1. The germline V gene encodes CDR1 SGHRS and CDR2 YFSETQ. The CDR3 covers 18 residues. The V gene end was trimmed by 2 bases and the J gene end by 7 bases; junction bases not matched to a gene: 14. CDR3 protein: CASSLASTRTGRNSPLHF. The CDR3 DNA reads as TGCGCCAGCAGCTTAGCCTCAACCAGGACAGGGAGGAATTCACCCCTCCACTTT. Supplemented by reference TRBV5-1 and TRBJ1-6, the full variable domain reads KAGVTQTPRYLIKTRGQQVTLSCSPISGHRSVSWYQQTPGQGLQFLFEYFSETQRNKGNFPGRFSGRQFSNSRSEMNVSTLELGDSALYLCASSLASTRTGRNSPLHFGNGTRLTVT.

The chain carries TRBV28 and TRBJ2-3, with 7 positions matching TRBD1. V lost 3 bases and J lost 4; bases outside the gene matches: 7. CDR3 size: 15 residues. The germline V gene encodes CDR1 MDHEN and CDR2 SYDVKM. CDR3 amino acids: CASSFKLGTADTQYF. CDR3 DNA sequence: TGTGCCAGCAGTTTCAAGCTCGGGACAGCAGATACGCAGTATTTT.

J is TRBJ2-1 and V is TRBV29-1; 8 nucleotides match TRBD1. The V gene's germline CDR1 is SQVTM and CDR2 ANQGSEA. V lost 6 bases to trimming and J lost 6 bases; unmatched junction nucleotides: 4. CDR3 length: 12 residues. The CDR3 region is CSVTGAGNEQFF. As DNA, the CDR3 is TGCAGCGTGACAGGGGCCGGCAATGAGCAGTTCTTC.

This clone was counted a single time. The V call is TRBV12-1, the J call TRBJ2-5; TRBD2 reflects the table's D call only, with no check against the DNA. TRBV12-1 is a pseudogene segment. The CDR3 consists of 13 residues. CDR3 protein: CASSPDSEETQYF. The CDR3 DNA reads TGTGCCAGCAGCCCTGACTCCGAAGAGACCCAGTACTTC.

The rearrangement links TRBV5-1 to TRBJ1-5; 8 bases fit TRBD1. The ends lost 1 base at V and 5 bases at J; junction bases unmatched: 8. The CDR3 runs 16 residues. Germline V gives CDR1 SGHRS, CDR2 YFSETQ. CDR3 DNA sequence: TGCGCCAGCAGCTTGATGCCGGGACAGGCGGATCAGCCCCAGCATTTT. Its translation: CASSLMPGQADQPQHF.

The chain recombines TRBV28 with TRBJ1-4; 7 bases are shared with TRBD1. This CDR3 has 16 amino acids. Germline V lookup: CDR1 MDHEN, CDR2 SYDVKM. J lost 8 bases, V lost 2 bases, and 11 bases had no gene match. The CDR3 DNA is TGTGCCAGCAGTTTAAGACAGGGAAGAGCATGGGAAAAACTGTTTTTT. Its translation is CASSLRQGRAWEKLFF.

The chain carries TRBV19 and TRBJ2-7; 7 bases are a match to TRBD2. The ends lost 6 bases at V and 0 bases at J; junction bases unmatched: 5. This CDR3 region has 14 residues. Germline CDR1 reads LNHDA; CDR2 reads SQIVND (reference sequence). CDR3 sequence reads: CASRRGGSSYEQYF. CDR3 DNA: TGTGCCAGTAGAAGGGGCGGGAGCTCCTACGAGCAGTACTTC.

The chain has TRBV18 and TRBJ1-2; the match to TRBD1 covers 7 bases. Germline V gives CDR1 KGHSH, CDR2 LQKENI. CDR3 size: 12 residues. Germline trimming cut 4 bases from V and 6 bases from J; bases unmatched to any gene: 2. The CDR3 sequence is CASSRDRDGYTF. CDR3 coding DNA: TGTGCCAGCTCACGCGACAGGGATGGCTACACCTTC.

This clone showed up just a few times. This chain links TRBV5-1 with TRBJ2-7; 8 nucleotides agree with TRBD1. Germline V lookup: CDR1 SGHRS, CDR2 YFSETQ. CDR3 length: 16 amino acids. V lost 5 bases and J lost 0; bases outside the gene matches: 10. In nucleotides, the CDR3 is TGCGCCAGCAGTACCGGGACAGGCCGGTTCTCCTACGAGCAGTACTTC. It yields the protein CASSTGTGRFSYEQYF.